These 11 T cell receptor beta chains came from one sample sequenced in a study of shared clonotypes between healthy human individuals. Here immunoSEQ multiplex PCR was the method, and the copy in TCRdb shows in-frame clones only, minus some. Among about 1.1 million clones listed, about four fifths were seen once. Sample: memory CD4+ T cells from PBMCs. Specified subset: CD45RA-negative fraction. The source of these receptors is a young man in good health. Some clones in this sample may be carry-over from other donors' samples.

This chain links TRBV28 with TRBJ1-2; 7 nucleotides align to TRBD1. V was pared by 7 bases and J by 3 bases, with 8 bases of the junction left unmatched. This CDR3 spans 14 amino acids. The germline CDR1 and CDR2 sequences are MDHEN and SYDVKM. The CDR3 sequence: CASTPTGRDYGYTF. Written as DNA, the CDR3 is TGTGCCAGCACCCCGACAGGGAGAGACTATGGCTACACCTTC.

To note about this clone: Other DNA sequences within the sample encode an identical CDR3. The gene calls are TRBV30 and TRBJ1-2, with a tentative D call TRBD1 (6 bases). V was clipped by 2 bases and J by 2 bases, with 9 bases between them. Per germline, CDR1 GTSNPN and CDR2 SVGIG (reference sequence). There are 13 residues in the CDR3. The CDR3 here is CAWSRGANYGYTF. The CDR3 bases are TGTGCCTGGAGTAGGGGGGCGAACTATGGCTACACCTTC.

The chain recombines TRBV7-8 with TRBJ2-1, with 7 bases matching TRBD2. The CDR3 totals 14 residues. The V segment lost 3 bases and the J segment 5 bases; nucleotides outside the gene matches: 4. Germline CDR1 and CDR2: SGHVS and FQNEAQ. CDR3 DNA sequence: TGTGCCAGCAGCTTTAGCGGGCTGCACAATGAGCAGTTCTTC. This encodes CASSFSGLHNEQFF. Based on the CDR3 plus reference TRBV7-8 and TRBJ2-1, the full variable domain is GAGVSQSPRYKVAKRGQDVALRCDPISGHVSLFWYQQALGQGPEFLTYFQNEAQLDKSGLPSDRFFAERPEGSVSTLKIQRTQQEDSAVYLCASSFSGLHNEQFFGPGTRLTVL.

V gene TRBV6-6 combines with J gene TRBJ2-5; 9 bases are shared with TRBD2. In germline, CDR1 is MNHNY, CDR2 SVGAGI (reference sequence). The CDR3 has 14 residues. The junction had 6 bases not matched to a gene; V was cut back by 5 bases and J by 5 bases. The CDR3 sequence is CASSPRLAAETQYF. CDR3 in DNA: TGTGCCAGCAGTCCCCGACTAGCGGCGGAGACCCAGTACTTC.

The chain links TRBV7-3 to TRBJ2-2, with TRBD2 matching over 8 bases. The CDR3 length is 13 residues. The germline V gene encodes CDR1 SGHTA and CDR2 FQGTGA. J was trimmed by 10 bases and V by 0 bases; bases with no gene match: 1. The CDR3 loop is CASSLTGLAELFF. In nucleotides, the CDR3 is TGTGCCAGCAGCTTAACCGGACTAGCGGAGCTGTTTTTT.

This clone has only a few counts. V is TRBV28 and J is TRBJ2-5; no reliable D call. The CDR3 covers 12 residues. V lost 4 bases to trimming and J lost 5 bases, with 8 bases between them. Per the germline V gene, CDR1 is MDHEN and CDR2 is SYDVKM. CDR3 nucleotides: TGTGCCAGCAGTTCGTTCCGGGAGACCCAGTACTTC. Translating it yields CASSSFRETQYF.

CDR3: CASRGPGLAGQETQYF. The CDR3 bases are TGTGCCAGCAGGGGCCCGGGACTAGCGGGGCAAGAGACCCAGTACTTC. J is TRBJ2-5 and V is TRBV2; 13 bases align to TRBD2. Germline lookup yields CDR1 SNHLY and CDR2 FYNNEI. This CDR3 spans 16 amino acids. V shed 6 bases and J 2 bases; nucleotides not matched to a gene: 6. Together with reference TRBV2 and TRBJ2-5, the CDR3 gives the full variable domain: EPEVTQTPSHQVTQMGQEVILRCVPISNHLYFYWYRQILGQKVEFLVSFYNNEISEKSEIFDDQFSVERPDGSNFTLKIRSTKLEDSAMYFCASRGPGLAGQETQYFGPGTRLLVL.

The table lists this clone with a count of one. The chain joins TRBV10-3 to TRBJ2-5; TRBD2 is a possible D gene (5 bases). The CDR3 spans 15 residues. V was cut by 2 bases and J by 1 base, with 11 bases left in between. Germline values: CDR1 ENHRY, CDR2 SYGVKD. Written as DNA, the CDR3 is TGTGCCATCAGTGAGGGAGGCCGAGTCCAAGAGACCCAGTACTTC. It yields the protein CAISEGGRVQETQYF.

The gene calls are TRBV18 and TRBJ1-2; D is possibly TRBD1 (6 bases). Germline CDR1 reads KGHSH; CDR2 reads LQKENI. This CDR3 is built from 15 residues. Trimming removed 3 bases at V and 2 bases at J, with 13 bases between. The chain's CDR3 is CASSPRTRGNYGYTF. CDR3 in DNA: TGTGCCAGCTCACCGCGGACCAGGGGAAACTATGGCTACACCTTC.

CDR3 DNA sequence: TGTGCCAGCAGCCAAGATTGGAACACTGAAGCTTTCTTT. Translation gives CASSQDWNTEAFF. The V gene is TRBV14, the J gene TRBJ1-1, with no clear D. CDR3 size: 13 residues. V shed 0 bases and J shed 1 base, with 3 bases lying between them. Germline CDR1 and CDR2: SGHDN and FVKESK. The whole variable domain, filled in from reference TRBV14 and TRBJ1-1, reads EAGVTQFPSHSVIEKGQTVTLRCDPISGHDNLYWYRRVMGKEIKFLLHFVKESKQDESGMPNNRFLAERTGGTYSTLKVQPAELEDSGVYFCASSQDWNTEAFFGQGTRLTVV.

This sequence joins TRBV7-9 and TRBJ1-2; 8 bases agree with TRBD1. The germline CDR1 and CDR2 sequences are SEHNR and FQNEAQ (reference sequence). V gave up 5 bases and J gave up 5 bases; unmatched junction bases: 10. CDR3 length equals 15 residues. The CDR3 reads CASSPGQGPQYGYTF. CDR3 bases: TGTGCCAGCAGCCCCGGACAGGGCCCTCAGTATGGCTACACCTTC.